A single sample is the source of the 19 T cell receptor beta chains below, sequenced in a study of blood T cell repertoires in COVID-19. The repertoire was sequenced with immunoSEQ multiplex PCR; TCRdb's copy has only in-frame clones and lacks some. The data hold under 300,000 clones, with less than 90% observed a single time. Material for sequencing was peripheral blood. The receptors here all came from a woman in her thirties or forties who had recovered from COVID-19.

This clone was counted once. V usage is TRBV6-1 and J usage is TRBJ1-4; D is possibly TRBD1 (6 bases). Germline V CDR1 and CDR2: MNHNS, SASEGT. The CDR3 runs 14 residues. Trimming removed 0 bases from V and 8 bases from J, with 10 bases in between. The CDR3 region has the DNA TGTGCCAGCAGTGAAGCGCCCAGGGGCGAAAAACTGTTTTTT. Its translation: CASSEAPRGEKLFF.

CDR3 nucleotides: TGCGCCAGCAGACTAACAGGGGTCTCCGGCGAAAAACTGTTTTTT. It encodes CASRLTGVSGEKLFF. This rearrangement joins TRBV5-1 to TRBJ1-4, with TRBD1 matching 7 bases. CDR1 SGHRS and CDR2 YFSETQ come from the germline V gene. The length of the CDR3 is 15 residues. V gave up 5 bases and J gave up 8 bases; unmatched junction bases: 12.

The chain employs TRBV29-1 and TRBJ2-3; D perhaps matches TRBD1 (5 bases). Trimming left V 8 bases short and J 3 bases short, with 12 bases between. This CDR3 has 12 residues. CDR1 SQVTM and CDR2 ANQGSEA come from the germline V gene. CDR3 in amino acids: CSISQGTDTQYF. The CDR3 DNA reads TGCAGCATCAGCCAGGGAACAGATACGCAGTATTTT.

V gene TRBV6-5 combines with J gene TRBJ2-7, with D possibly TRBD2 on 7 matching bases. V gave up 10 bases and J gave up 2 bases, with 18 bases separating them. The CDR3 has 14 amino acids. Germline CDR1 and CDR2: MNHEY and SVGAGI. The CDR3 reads CATRLGGGPYEQYF. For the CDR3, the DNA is TGTGCCACCCGCCTAGGCGGGGGCCCCTACGAGCAGTACTTC.

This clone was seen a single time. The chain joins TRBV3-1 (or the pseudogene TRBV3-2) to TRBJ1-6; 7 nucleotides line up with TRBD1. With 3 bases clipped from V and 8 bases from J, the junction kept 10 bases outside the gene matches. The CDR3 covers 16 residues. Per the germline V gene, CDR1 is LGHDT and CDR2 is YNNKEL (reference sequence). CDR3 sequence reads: CASSQRTGGPHSPLHF. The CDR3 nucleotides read TGTGCCAGCAGCCAGAGGACAGGCGGCCCCCATTCACCCCTCCACTTT.

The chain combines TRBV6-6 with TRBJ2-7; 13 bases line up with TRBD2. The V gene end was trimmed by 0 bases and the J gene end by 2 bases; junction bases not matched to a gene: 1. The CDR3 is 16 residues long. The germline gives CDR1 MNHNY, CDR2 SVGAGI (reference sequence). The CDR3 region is CASSYSTSGGPYEQYF. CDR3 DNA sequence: TGTGCCAGCAGTTACTCGACTAGCGGGGGGCCCTACGAGCAGTACTTC.

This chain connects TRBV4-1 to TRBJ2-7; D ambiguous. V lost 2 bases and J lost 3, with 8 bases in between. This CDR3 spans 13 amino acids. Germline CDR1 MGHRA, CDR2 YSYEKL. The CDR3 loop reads CASSQNSNYEQYF. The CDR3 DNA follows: TGCGCCAGCAGCCAAAACTCCAACTACGAGCAGTACTTC.

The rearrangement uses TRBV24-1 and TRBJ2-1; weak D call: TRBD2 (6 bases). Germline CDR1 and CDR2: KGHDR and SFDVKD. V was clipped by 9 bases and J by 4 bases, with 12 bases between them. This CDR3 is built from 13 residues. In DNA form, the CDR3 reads TGTGCCACCTCCCACGGGGGATACAATGAGCAGTTCTTC. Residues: CATSHGGYNEQFF.

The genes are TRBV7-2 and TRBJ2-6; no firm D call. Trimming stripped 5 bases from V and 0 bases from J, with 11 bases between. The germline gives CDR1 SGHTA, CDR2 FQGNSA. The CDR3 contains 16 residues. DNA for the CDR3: TGTGCCAGCAGCGCTTCCACCGGCTCTGGGGCCAACGTCCTGACTTTC. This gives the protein CASSASTGSGANVLTF.

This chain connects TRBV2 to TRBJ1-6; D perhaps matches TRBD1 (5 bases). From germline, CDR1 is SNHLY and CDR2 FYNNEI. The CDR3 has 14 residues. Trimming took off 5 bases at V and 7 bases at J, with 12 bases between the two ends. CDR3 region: CASSKESGNSPLHF. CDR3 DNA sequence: TGTGCCAGCAGTAAAGAGTCAGGGAATTCACCCCTCCACTTT.

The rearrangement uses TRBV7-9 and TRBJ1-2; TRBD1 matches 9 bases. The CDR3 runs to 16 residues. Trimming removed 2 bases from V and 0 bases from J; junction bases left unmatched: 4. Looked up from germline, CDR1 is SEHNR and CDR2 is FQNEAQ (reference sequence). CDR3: CASSLRQGEANYGYTF. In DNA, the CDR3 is TGTGCCAGCAGCTTAAGACAGGGGGAAGCTAACTATGGCTACACCTTC.

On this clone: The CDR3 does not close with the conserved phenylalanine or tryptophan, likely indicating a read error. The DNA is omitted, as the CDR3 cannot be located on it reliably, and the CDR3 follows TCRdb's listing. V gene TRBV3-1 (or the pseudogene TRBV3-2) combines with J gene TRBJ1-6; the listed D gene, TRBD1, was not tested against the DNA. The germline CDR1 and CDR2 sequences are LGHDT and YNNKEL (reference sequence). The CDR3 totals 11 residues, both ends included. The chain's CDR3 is CASSHIGADRG.

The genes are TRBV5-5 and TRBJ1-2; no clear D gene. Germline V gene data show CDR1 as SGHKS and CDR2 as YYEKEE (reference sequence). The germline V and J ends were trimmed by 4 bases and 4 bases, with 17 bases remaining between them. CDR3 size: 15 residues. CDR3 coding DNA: TGTGCCAGCAGCCCAGACATTCTGGGCACCTATGGCTACACCTTC. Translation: CASSPDILGTYGYTF.

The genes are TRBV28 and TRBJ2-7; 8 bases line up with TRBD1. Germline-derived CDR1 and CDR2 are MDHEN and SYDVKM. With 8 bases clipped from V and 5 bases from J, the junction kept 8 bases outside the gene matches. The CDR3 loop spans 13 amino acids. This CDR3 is CASGQGHLDEQYF. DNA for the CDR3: TGTGCCAGCGGACAGGGACATCTGGACGAGCAGTACTTC.

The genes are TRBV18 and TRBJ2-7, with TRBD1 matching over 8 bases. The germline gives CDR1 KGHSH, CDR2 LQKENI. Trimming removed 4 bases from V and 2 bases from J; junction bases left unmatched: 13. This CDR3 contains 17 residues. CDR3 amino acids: CASSRGTGPAHPYEQYF. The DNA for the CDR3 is TGTGCCAGCTCACGGGGGACAGGCCCCGCTCATCCCTACGAGCAGTACTTC.

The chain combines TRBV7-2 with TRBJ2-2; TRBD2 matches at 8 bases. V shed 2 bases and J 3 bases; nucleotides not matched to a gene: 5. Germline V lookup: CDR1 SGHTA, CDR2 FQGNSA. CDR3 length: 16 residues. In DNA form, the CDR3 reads TGTGCCAGCAGCTTAAACGGGGGGGCGGACACCGGGGAGCTGTTTTTT. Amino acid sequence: CASSLNGGADTGELFF.

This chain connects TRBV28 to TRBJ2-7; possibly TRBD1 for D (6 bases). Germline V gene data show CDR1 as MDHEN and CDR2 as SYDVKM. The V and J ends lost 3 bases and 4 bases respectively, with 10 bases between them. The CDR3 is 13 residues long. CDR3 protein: CASSLGTPYEQYF. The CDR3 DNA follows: TGTGCCAGCAGTTTGGGGACACCATACGAGCAGTACTTC.

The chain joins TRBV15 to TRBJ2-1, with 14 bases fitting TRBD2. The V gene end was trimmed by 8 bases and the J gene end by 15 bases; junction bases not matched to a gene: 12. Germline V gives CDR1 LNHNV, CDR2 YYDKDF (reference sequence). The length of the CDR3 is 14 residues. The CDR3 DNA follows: TGTGCCACCCTCGGGACTAGCGGGGGCCGCGTGCGGTTCTTC. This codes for CATLGTSGGRVRFF.

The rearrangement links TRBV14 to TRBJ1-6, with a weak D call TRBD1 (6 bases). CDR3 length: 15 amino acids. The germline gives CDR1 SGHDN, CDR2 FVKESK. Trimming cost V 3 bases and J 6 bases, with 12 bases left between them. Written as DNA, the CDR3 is TGTGCCAGCAGCCACTCGCGACAGGTTAATTCACCCCTCCACTTT. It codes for CASSHSRQVNSPLHF.